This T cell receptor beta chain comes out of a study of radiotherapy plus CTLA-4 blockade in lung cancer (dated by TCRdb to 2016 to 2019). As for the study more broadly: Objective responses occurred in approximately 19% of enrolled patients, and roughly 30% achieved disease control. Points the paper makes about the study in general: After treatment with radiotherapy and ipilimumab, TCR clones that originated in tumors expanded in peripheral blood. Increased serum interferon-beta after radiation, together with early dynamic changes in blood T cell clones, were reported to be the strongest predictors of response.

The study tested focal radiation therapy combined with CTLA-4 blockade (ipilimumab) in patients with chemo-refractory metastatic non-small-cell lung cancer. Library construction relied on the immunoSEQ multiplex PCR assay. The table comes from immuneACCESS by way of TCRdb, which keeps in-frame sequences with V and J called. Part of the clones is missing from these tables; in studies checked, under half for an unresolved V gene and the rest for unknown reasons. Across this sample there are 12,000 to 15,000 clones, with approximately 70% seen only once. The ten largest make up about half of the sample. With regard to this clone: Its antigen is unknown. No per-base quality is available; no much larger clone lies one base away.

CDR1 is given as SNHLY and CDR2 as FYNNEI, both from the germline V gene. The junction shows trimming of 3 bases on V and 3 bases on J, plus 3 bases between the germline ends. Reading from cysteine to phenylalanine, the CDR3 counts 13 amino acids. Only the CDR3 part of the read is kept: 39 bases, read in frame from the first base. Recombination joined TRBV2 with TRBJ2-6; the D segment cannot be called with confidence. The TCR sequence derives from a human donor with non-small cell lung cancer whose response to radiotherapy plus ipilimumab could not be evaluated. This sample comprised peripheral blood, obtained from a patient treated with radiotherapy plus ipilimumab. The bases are TGTGCCAGCAGTGACTTTGGGGCCAACGTCCTGACTTTC. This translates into CASSDFGANVLTF.